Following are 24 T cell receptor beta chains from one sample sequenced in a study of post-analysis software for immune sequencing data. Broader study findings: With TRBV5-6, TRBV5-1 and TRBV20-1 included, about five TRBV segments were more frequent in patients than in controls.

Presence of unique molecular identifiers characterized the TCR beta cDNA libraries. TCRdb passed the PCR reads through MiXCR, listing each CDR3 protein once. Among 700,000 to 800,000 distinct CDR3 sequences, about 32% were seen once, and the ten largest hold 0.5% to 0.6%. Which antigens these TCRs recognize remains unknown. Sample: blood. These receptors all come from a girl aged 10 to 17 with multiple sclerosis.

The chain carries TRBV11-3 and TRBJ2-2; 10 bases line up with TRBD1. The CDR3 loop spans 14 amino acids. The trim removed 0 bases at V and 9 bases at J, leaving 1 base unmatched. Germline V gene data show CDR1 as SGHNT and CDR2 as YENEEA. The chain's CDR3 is CASSLETGGRELFF. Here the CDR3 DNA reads TGTGCCAGCAGCTTAGAGACAGGGGGCCGGGAGCTGTTTTTT.

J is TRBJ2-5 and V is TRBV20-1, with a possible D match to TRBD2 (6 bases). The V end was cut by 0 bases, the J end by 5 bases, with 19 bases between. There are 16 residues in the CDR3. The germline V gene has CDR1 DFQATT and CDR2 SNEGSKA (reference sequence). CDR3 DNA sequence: TGCAGTGCTAGAGATGCGGGAACGGGGGATGGGGAGACCCAGTACTTC. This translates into CSARDAGTGDGETQYF.

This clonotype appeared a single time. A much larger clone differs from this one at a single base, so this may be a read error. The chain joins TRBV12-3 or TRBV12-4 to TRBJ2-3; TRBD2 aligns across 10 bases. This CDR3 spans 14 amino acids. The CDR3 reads CASSGERGGDAQYF. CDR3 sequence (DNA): TGTGCCAGCAGTGGCGAGCGGGGGGGAGATGCGCAGTATTTT.

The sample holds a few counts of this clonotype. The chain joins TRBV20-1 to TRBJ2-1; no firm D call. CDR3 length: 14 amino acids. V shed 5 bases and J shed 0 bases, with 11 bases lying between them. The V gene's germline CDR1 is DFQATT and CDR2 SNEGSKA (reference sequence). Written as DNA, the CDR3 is TGCAGTGCTCCCGACGCGAGCTCCTACAATGAGCAGTTCTTC. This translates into CSAPDASSYNEQFF.

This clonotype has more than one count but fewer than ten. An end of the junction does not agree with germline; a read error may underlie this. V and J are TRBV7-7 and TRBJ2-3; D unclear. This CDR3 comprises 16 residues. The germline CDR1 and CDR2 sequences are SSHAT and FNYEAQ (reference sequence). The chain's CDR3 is CASSLEAPGLRDTQYF. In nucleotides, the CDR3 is TGTGCTAGCAGCTTAGAGGCTCCGGGTTTGAGAGATACGCAGTATTTT.

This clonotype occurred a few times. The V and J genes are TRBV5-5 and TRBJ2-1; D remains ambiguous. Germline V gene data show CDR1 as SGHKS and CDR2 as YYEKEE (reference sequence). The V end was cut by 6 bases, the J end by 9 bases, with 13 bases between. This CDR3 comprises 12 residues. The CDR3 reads CASTLTVGEQFF. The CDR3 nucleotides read TGTGCCAGCACCTTAACTGTTGGTGAGCAGTTCTTC.

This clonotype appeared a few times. This CDR3 reads CATSEAGTSVYEQYF. In DNA form, the CDR3 reads TGTGCCACCAGTGAGGCCGGGACTAGTGTGTACGAGCAGTACTTC. The gene calls are TRBV24-1 and TRBJ2-7; 8 bases match TRBD2. The CDR3 contains 15 residues. CDR1 is KGHDR, CDR2 SFDVKD, per germline. Unmatched junction bases numbered 8, after V lost 4 bases and J lost 4 bases.

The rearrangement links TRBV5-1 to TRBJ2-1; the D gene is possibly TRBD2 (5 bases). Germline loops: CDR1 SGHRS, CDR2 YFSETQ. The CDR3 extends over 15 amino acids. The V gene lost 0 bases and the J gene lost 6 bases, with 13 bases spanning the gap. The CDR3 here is CASSLAMGSGNEQFF. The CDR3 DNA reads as TGCGCCAGCAGCTTGGCCATGGGGAGCGGCAATGAGCAGTTCTTC.

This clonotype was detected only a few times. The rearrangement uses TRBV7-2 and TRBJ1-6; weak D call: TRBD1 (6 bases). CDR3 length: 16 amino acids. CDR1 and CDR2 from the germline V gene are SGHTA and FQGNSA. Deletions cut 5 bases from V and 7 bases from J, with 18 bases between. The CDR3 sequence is CASSNSTGYGNSPLHF. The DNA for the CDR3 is TGTGCCAGCAGCAATTCGACAGGTTACGGGAATTCACCCCTCCACTTT.

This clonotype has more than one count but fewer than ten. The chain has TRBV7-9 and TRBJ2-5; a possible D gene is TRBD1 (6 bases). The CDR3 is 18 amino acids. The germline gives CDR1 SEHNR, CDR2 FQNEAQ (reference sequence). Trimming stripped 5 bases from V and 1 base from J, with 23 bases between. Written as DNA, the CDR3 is TGTGCCAGCAGCGGGGGTGGTAGGGGACAACGTATCCAAGAGACCCAGTACTTC. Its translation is CASSGGGRGQRIQETQYF.

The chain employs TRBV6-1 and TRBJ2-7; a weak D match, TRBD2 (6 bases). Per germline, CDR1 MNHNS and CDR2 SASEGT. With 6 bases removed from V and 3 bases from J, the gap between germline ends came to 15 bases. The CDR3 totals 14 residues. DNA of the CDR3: TGTGCCAGCAGGGAAAGGCGGGACGGCTACGAGCAGTACTTC. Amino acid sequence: CASRERRDGYEQYF.

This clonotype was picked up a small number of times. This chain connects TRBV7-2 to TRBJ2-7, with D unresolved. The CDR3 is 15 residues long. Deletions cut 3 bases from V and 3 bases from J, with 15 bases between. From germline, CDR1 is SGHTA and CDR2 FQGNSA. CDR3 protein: CASSLTRWSDYEQYF. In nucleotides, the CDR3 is TGTGCCAGCAGCTTGACACGTTGGAGCGACTACGAGCAGTACTTC.

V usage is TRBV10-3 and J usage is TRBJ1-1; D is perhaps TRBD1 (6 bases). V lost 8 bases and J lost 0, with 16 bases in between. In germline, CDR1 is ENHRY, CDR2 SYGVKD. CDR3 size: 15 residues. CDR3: CAIGKGGSMNTEAFF. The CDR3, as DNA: TGTGCCATCGGTAAAGGGGGGTCCATGAACACTGAAGCTTTCTTT.

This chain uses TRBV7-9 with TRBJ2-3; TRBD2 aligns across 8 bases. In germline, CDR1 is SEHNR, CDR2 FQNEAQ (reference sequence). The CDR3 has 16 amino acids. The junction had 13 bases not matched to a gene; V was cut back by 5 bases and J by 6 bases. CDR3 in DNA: TGTGCCAGCAGCCCCCGACTGGGCGGGAGGTCCGATACGCAGTATTTT. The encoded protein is CASSPRLGGRSDTQYF.

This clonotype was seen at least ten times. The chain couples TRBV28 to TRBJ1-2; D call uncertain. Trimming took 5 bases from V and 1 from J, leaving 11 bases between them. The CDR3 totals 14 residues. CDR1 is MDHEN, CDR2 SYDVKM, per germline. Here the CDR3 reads CASSPTGFNYGYTF. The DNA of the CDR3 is TGTGCCAGCAGTCCCACGGGGTTTAACTATGGCTACACCTTC.

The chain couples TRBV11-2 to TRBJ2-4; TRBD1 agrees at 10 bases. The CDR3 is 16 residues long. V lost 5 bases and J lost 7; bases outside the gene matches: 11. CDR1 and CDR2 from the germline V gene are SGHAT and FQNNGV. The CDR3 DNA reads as TGTGCCAGCAGCCCCTTGACAGGGGGCCCCAGGAACATTCAGTACTTC. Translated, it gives CASSPLTGGPRNIQYF.

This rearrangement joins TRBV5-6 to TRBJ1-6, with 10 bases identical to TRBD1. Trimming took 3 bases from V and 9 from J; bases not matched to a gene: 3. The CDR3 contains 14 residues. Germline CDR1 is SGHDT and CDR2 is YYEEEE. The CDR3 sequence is CASSWTGGPSPLHF. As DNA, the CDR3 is TGTGCCAGCAGCTGGACAGGGGGTCCTTCACCCCTCCACTTT.

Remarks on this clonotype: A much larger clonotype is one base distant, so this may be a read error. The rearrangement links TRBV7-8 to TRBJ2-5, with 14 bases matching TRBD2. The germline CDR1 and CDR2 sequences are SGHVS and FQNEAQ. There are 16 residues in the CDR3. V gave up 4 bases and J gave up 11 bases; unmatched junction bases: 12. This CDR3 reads CASSSTGTSGRTEQYF. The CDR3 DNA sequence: TGTGCCAGCAGCTCGACAGGGACTAGCGGGAGAACTGAGCAGTACTTC.

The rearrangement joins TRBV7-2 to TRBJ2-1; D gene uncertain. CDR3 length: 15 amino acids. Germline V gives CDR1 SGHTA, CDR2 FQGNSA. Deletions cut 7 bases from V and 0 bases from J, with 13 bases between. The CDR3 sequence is CASNWDHSSYNEQFF. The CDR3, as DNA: TGTGCCAGCAACTGGGATCATAGCTCCTACAATGAGCAGTTCTTC.

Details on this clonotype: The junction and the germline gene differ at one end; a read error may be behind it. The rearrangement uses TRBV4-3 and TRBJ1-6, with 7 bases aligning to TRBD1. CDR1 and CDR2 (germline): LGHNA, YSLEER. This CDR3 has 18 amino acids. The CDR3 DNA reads TGCGCCAGCAGCCAAGAACAGGGGACGAGCTCCTATAATTCGCCCCTCCACTTT. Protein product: CASSQEQGTSSYNSPLHF.

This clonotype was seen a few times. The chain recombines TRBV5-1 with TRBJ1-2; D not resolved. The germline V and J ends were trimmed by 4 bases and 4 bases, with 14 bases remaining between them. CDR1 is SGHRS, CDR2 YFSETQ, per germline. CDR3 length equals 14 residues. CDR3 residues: CASSPPGVGYGYTF. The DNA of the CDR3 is TGCGCCAGCAGCCCGCCCGGGGTAGGCTATGGCTACACCTTC.

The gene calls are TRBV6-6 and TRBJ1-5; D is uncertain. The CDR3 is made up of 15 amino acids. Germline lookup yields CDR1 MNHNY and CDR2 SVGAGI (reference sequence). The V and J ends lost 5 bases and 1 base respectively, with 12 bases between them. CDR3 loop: CASSMGQGSNQPQHF. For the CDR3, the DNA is TGTGCCAGCAGTATGGGCCAAGGGAGCAATCAGCCCCAGCATTTT.

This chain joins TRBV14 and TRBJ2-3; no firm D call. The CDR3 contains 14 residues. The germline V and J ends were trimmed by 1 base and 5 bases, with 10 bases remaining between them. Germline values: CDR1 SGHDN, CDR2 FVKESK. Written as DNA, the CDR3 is TGTGCCAGCAGCCAAGTTCGGCGAAGAGATACGCAGTATTTT. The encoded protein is CASSQVRRRDTQYF.

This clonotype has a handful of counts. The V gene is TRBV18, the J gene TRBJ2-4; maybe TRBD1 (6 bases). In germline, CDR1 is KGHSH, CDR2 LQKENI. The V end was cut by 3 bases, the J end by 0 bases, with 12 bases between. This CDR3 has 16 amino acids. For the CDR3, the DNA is TGTGCCAGCTCACCGAGGGACAAAATAGCCAAAAACATTCAGTACTTC. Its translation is CASSPRDKIAKNIQYF.